The T cell receptor beta chain described here comes from a study of CD8 T cells in Susac syndrome. A quantity of about 0.5 to 1 ug RNA underwent reverse transcription using random hexamers. In TCRdb, the immunoSEQ multiplex PCR reads were re-called with MiXCR into one record per CDR3 protein. The repertoire has roughly 200,000 distinct CDR3 sequences, 85% to 95% of them found once; the top ten carry about 0.1%. Blood CD8+ and CD4+ T cells underwent high-throughput TCR beta sequencing. It was healthy donors who served as the controls, matched for age and sex. Bulk CD8+ and CD4+ cells came from magnetic negative isolation; CD8+ TEMRA by FACS. V was trimmed by 2 bases and J by 0 bases, leaving 9 bases between them. The CDR3 has 15 amino acids. Germline values: CDR1 SGHDT, CDR2 YYEEEE.

The chain recombines TRBV5-6 with TRBJ2-4; no reliable D call. This receptor was obtained from a human donor in good health. The sequenced sample consisted of CD4+ T cells from PBMCs. CDR3 in DNA: TGTGCCAGCAGCTTAATGGAGTTAGCCAAAAACATTCAGTACTTC. Its translation is CASSLMELAKNIQYF.